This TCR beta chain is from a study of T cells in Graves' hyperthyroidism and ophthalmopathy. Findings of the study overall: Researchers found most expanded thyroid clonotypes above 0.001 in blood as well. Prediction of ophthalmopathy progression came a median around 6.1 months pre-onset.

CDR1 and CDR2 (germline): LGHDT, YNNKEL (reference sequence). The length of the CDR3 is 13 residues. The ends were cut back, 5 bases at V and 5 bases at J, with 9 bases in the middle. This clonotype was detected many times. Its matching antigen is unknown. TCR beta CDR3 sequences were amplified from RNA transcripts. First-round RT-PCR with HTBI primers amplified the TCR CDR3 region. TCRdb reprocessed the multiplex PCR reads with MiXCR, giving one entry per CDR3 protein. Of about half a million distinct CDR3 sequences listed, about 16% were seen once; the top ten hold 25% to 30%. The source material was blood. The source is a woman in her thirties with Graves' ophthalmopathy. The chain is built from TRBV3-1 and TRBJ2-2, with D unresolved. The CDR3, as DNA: TGTGCCAGCAGCGGGCGAGAGACCGGGGAGCTGTTTTTT. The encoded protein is CASSGRETGELFF.